Sequencing of this TCR beta chain was carried out in a study of T cells in Graves' hyperthyroidism and ophthalmopathy. General observations from the study: Most clonotypes that expanded in the thyroid above 0.001 also showed up in blood.

Trimming removed 5 bases from V and 10 bases from J, with 15 bases in between. The CDR3 is 13 amino acids. CDR1 is DFQATT, CDR2 SNEGSKA, per germline (reference sequence). This clonotype was seen many times. Its specificity is not known. PBMCs came from more than 9 ml fresh peripheral blood. RNA transcripts gave rise to amplified TCR beta CDR3 regions. HTBI primers drove first-round RT-PCR of the TCR CDR3. Via MiXCR, TCRdb re-called the multiplex PCR reads, giving one row per CDR3 protein. Of about 840,000 distinct CDR3 sequences detected, about 38% appear once; the ten largest clones hold 7% to 10%. The chain is built from TRBV20-1 and TRBJ1-6; the D gene is possibly TRBD1 (6 bases). Material: blood. This sequence was found in a man aged 18 to 30 with Graves' hyperthyroidism. CDR3 region: CSAVQGDWSPLHF. DNA for the CDR3: TGCAGTGCTGTACAGGGCGACTGGTCACCCCTCCACTTT.